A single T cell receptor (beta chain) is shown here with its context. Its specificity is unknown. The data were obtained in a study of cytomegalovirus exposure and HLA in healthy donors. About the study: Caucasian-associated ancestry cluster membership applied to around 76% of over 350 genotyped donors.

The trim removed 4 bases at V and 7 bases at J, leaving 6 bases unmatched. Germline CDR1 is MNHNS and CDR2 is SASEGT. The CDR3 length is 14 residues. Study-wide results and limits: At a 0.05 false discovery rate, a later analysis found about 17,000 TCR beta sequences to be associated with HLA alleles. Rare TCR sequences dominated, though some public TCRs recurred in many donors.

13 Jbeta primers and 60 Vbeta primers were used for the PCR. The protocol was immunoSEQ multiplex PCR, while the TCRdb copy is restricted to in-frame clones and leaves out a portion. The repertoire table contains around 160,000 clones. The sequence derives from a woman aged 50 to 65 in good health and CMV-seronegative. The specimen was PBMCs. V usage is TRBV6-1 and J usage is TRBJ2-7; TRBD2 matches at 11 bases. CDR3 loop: CASSGSGRAYEQYF. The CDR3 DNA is TGTGCCAGCAGTGGTAGCGGGAGGGCGTATGAGCAGTACTTC.